A single sample is the source of the 17 T cell receptor beta chains below, sequenced in a study of shared clonotypes between healthy human individuals. Libraries were prepared by immunoSEQ multiplex PCR; TCRdb keeps only in-frame clonotypes and omits some of them. The top ten clones hold roughly 0.13% of a sample with around 2.1 million clones, almost 96% of them seen once. Specimen: naive CD4+ T cells sorted from blood. The subset denotes: CD45RA+ positively selected. The receptors shown here come from a man aged 18 to 35 in good health.

This chain links TRBV19 with TRBJ1-5, with TRBD1 matching 7 bases. Germline-derived CDR1 and CDR2 are LNHDA and SQIVND (reference sequence). Trimming at V came to 7 bases and at J to 5 bases, leaving 17 bases not matched to a gene. The CDR3 is 17 residues long. Here the CDR3 reads CASTPGTEFTRDQPQHF. The CDR3 bases are TGTGCCAGTACTCCCGGGACAGAATTTACCCGGGATCAGCCCCAGCATTTT.

This clone was found once. The chain links TRBV7-9 to TRBJ2-7, with D perhaps TRBD1 (6 bases). CDR1 and CDR2 (germline): SEHNR, FQNEAQ (reference sequence). V lost 5 bases, J lost 0 bases, and 11 bases lay in between. The CDR3 is 14 amino acids. CDR3 sequence (DNA): TGTGCCAGCAGCAAGGACAGCAACTCCTACGAGCAGTACTTC. Encoded protein: CASSKDSNSYEQYF.

The genes are TRBV5-5 and TRBJ1-4; 8 nucleotides match TRBD1. The CDR3 extends over 15 amino acids. The V gene's germline CDR1 is SGHKS and CDR2 YYEKEE (reference sequence). V shed 4 bases and J 5 bases; nucleotides not matched to a gene: 7. The DNA of the CDR3 is TGTGCCAGCAGCCGCGGGACAGGCGTAAATGAAAAACTGTTTTTT. Translated: CASSRGTGVNEKLFF.

The rearrangement uses TRBV6-6 and TRBJ2-7; D might be TRBD1 (6 bases). Looked up from germline, CDR1 is MNHNY and CDR2 is SVGAGI (reference sequence). CDR3 length: 16 amino acids. V was shortened by 2 bases and J by 5 bases, with 19 bases between the two germline ends. In DNA, the CDR3 is TGTGCCAGCAGTTACCGCAAGGACAGAAATTTGAACGAGCAGTACTTC. Protein sequence: CASSYRKDRNLNEQYF.

J is TRBJ1-5 and V is TRBV6-5; D possibly corresponds to TRBD1 (6 bases). This CDR3 is 14 amino acids long. CDR1 is MNHEY and CDR2 is SVGAGI in the germline V gene. V lost 6 bases and J 6 bases, leaving 15 bases between the germline ends. The CDR3 DNA reads as TGTGCCAGCAGGCTCGGGGGGGCTGCTCAGCCCCAGCATTTT. Translation: CASRLGGAAQPQHF.

The chain uses TRBV7-8 and TRBJ2-5, with D unresolved. The CDR3 extends over 15 amino acids. Germline V CDR1 and CDR2: SGHVS, FQNEAQ. Trimming cost V 7 bases and J 1 base, with 16 bases left between them. In nucleotides, the CDR3 is TGTGCCAGCACCCATTCTTACCTGATCCAAGAGACCCAGTACTTC. Protein sequence: CASTHSYLIQETQYF. The whole variable domain, filled in from reference TRBV7-8 and TRBJ2-5, reads GAGVSQSPRYKVAKRGQDVALRCDPISGHVSLFWYQQALGQGPEFLTYFQNEAQLDKSGLPSDRFFAERPEGSVSTLKIQRTQQEDSAVYLCASTHSYLIQETQYFGPGTRLLVL.

Note on this clone: The sample contains more than one DNA sequence encoding this CDR3. CDR3 region: CASSARGGNTEAFF. The CDR3 DNA reads TGTGCCAGCAGTGCGCGGGGGGGGAACACTGAAGCTTTCTTT. V is TRBV2 and J is TRBJ1-1, with TRBD1 as a possible D gene (5 bases). The germline V gene encodes CDR1 SNHLY and CDR2 FYNNEI. The CDR3 has 14 amino acids. Trimming cost V 4 bases and J 1 base, with 10 bases left between them.

V and J are TRBV4-3 and TRBJ2-3; 8 bases agree with TRBD2. The CDR3 spans 18 residues. J lost 4 bases, V lost 0 bases, and 12 bases had no gene match. Per the germline V gene, CDR1 is LGHNA and CDR2 is YSLEER. CDR3 nucleotides: TGCGCCAGCAGCCAAGAAACTAGCGGAGGGAGGTCGGCAGATACGCAGTATTTT. Protein sequence: CASSQETSGGRSADTQYF.

For the CDR3, the DNA is TGTGCCAGCAGTGAAGCTGGAAACACCATATATTTT. Translating gives CASSEAGNTIYF. The chain recombines TRBV6-1 with TRBJ1-3; D call uncertain. This CDR3 region has 12 residues. V was cut by 0 bases and J by 3 bases, with 0 bases left in between. Per the germline V gene, CDR1 is MNHNS and CDR2 is SASEGT.

Only one count was recorded for this clone. The sample holds other DNA sequences that translate to the same CDR3. The V gene is TRBV19, the J gene TRBJ1-3; D remains ambiguous. The germline V gene has CDR1 LNHDA and CDR2 SQIVND (reference sequence). V lost 1 base to trimming and J lost 0 bases, with 4 bases between them. The CDR3 contains 14 residues. DNA of the CDR3: TGTGCCAGTAGTATAGGAAGCTCTGGAAACACCATATATTTT. Translation: CASSIGSSGNTIYF.

This chain links TRBV6-1 with TRBJ1-5, with D unresolved. This CDR3 region has 16 residues. V was clipped by 2 bases and J by 3 bases, with 14 bases between them. Looked up from germline, CDR1 is MNHNS and CDR2 is SASEGT. The CDR3 loop is CASSEWKRALNQPQHF. DNA for the CDR3: TGTGCCAGCAGTGAATGGAAGAGGGCGCTCAATCAGCCCCAGCATTTT.

The chain uses TRBV6-1 and TRBJ1-2; 8 nucleotides line up with TRBD1. Germline V gene sequence: CDR1 MNHNS, CDR2 SASEGT. The junction had 4 bases not matched to a gene; V was cut back by 2 bases and J by 2 bases. The CDR3 has 15 residues. CDR3: CASSEKTGGNYGYTF. The DNA of the CDR3 is TGTGCCAGCAGTGAAAAAACAGGGGGGAACTATGGCTACACCTTC.

In DNA, the CDR3 is TGTGCCAGCAGTGTAATTGACACCGGGGAGCTGTTTTTT. Protein product: CASSVIDTGELFF. This chain links TRBV2 with TRBJ2-2; no clear D. The germline CDR1 and CDR2 sequences are SNHLY and FYNNEI. The CDR3 runs to 13 residues. Trimming shortened V by 4 bases and J by 3 bases, and 6 bases separated the two germline ends.

V and J are TRBV5-1 and TRBJ2-2; D is unresolved. Trimming cost V 5 bases and J 1 base, with 9 bases left between them. Germline V gene lookup returns CDR1 SGHRS and CDR2 YFSETQ. The CDR3 covers 14 residues. The CDR3 region is CASSVSQNTGELFF. The CDR3 nucleotides read TGCGCCAGCAGTGTTAGTCAGAACACCGGGGAGCTGTTTTTT.

The rearrangement uses TRBV7-9 and TRBJ2-6; D is possibly TRBD1 (6 bases). Germline lookup yields CDR1 SEHNR and CDR2 FQNEAQ (reference sequence). Trimming left V 6 bases short and J 1 base short, with 16 bases between. The CDR3 is 17 amino acids. CDR3 sequence reads: CASSYLLQGSGANVLTF. DNA of the CDR3: TGTGCCAGCAGTTATCTCCTACAGGGTTCTGGGGCCAACGTCCTGACTTTC.

This chain links TRBV6-1 with TRBJ1-5; possible D gene TRBD1, 6 bases. The germline V gene encodes CDR1 MNHNS and CDR2 SASEGT. V was trimmed by 1 base and J by 6 bases, leaving 19 bases between them. The CDR3 has 17 amino acids. The CDR3 loop is CASSEGPQGIHAQPQHF. The DNA for the CDR3 is TGTGCCAGCAGTGAAGGACCACAGGGTATCCACGCTCAGCCCCAGCATTTT.

The chain employs TRBV19 and TRBJ1-6, with a possible D match to TRBD1 (6 bases). Germline V gene data show CDR1 as LNHDA and CDR2 as SQIVND (reference sequence). This CDR3 spans 15 amino acids. The V gene lost 4 bases and the J gene lost 4 bases, with 11 bases spanning the gap. Here the CDR3 reads CASSKPTGYNSPLHF. The CDR3 region has the DNA TGTGCCAGTAGTAAACCCACAGGGTATAATTCACCCCTCCACTTT.